A selection of T cell receptor beta chains follows, all from one sample in a study of radiation and T cells in renal cell carcinoma. Libraries were prepared by immunoSEQ multiplex PCR; TCRdb keeps only in-frame clonotypes and omits some of them. The profile covers around 94,000 clones, with 70% to 90% appearing a single time and roughly a tenth taken by the ten largest. The sample was blood, taken from a patient whose treatment included radiotherapy and nephrectomy. The origin of the receptors is a man aged 45 to 65 with renal cell carcinoma. Both conserved end residues are part of each CDR3. The D gene is left open where the match is weak. Where a row states a size, it is once, few, many or the class of an expanded clone; other rows omit it.

V: TRBV11-2
size: .
J: TRBJ2-5
D: .
CDR3: CASSWGTLAATQYF
DNA: TGTGCCAGCAGCTGGGGGACACTAGCCGCGACCCAGTACTTC

V: TRBV18
size: .
J: TRBJ1-5
D: .
CDR3: CASSPLENQPQHF
DNA: TGTGCCAGCTCACCACTGGAGAATCAGCCCCAGCATTTT

V: TRBV7-2
size: .
J: TRBJ2-3
D: .
CDR3: CASSWGQSTDTQYF
DNA: TGTGCCAGCAGCTGGGGACAAAGCACAGATACGCAGTATTTT

V: TRBV2
size: few
J: TRBJ1-2
D: .
CDR3: CASSRTDTYGYTF
DNA: TGTGCCAGCAGCCGGACGGATACTTATGGCTACACCTTC

V: TRBV5-1
size: .
J: TRBJ1-4
D: .
CDR3: CASSSYWGNEKLFF
DNA: TGCGCCAGCAGCTCATACTGGGGGAATGAAAAACTGTTTTTT

V: TRBV19
size: .
J: TRBJ2-3
D: .
CDR3: CASSIRSWGSTDTQYF
DNA: TGTGCCAGTAGTATTCGGTCCTGGGGAAGCACAGATACGCAGTATTTT

V: TRBV9
size: .
J: TRBJ2-7
D: .
CDR3: CASSPPTGTYEQYF
DNA: TGTGCCAGCAGCCCCCCAACAGGGACCTACGAGCAGTACTTC

V: TRBV4-1
size: .
J: TRBJ2-1
D: .
CDR3: CASSQDQTGSYNEQFF
DNA: TGCGCCAGCAGCCAAGATCAAACGGGCTCCTACAATGAGCAGTTCTTC

V: TRBV5-1
size: .
J: TRBJ2-5
D: TRBD1
CDR3: CASSSTAGQGLETQYF
DNA: TGCGCCAGCAGTTCCACGGCGGGACAGGGGCTGGAGACCCAGTACTTC

V: TRBV15
size: .
J: TRBJ2-5
D: TRBD2
CDR3: CATSREGLQETQYF
DNA: TGTGCCACCAGCAGAGAGGGACTACAAGAGACCCAGTACTTC

V: TRBV11-3
size: .
J: TRBJ2-1
D: TRBD1
CDR3: CASSLGTGVREQFF
DNA: TGTGCCAGCAGCTTAGGGACAGGGGTACGGGAGCAGTTCTTC

V: TRBV11-2
size: few
J: TRBJ2-7
D: TRBD1
CDR3: CASSPLTGGRYYEQYF
DNA: TGTGCCAGCAGCCCTTTAACAGGGGGCCGCTACTACGAGCAGTACTTC

V: TRBV5-1
size: .
J: TRBJ2-7
D: TRBD1
CDR3: CASSFGTGYYEQYF
DNA: TGCGCCAGCAGCTTCGGGACAGGGTACTACGAGCAGTACTTC

V: TRBV10-3
size: .
J: TRBJ1-5
D: .
CDR3: CAISESNANQPQHF
DNA: TGTGCCATCAGTGAGTCGAATGCCAATCAGCCCCAGCATTTT

V: TRBV28
size: few
J: TRBJ2-7
D: TRBD1
CDR3: CASSMLGGTGIIYEQYF
DNA: TGTGCCAGCAGCATGCTCGGGGGGACAGGGATAATCTACGAGCAGTACTTC

V: TRBV4-3
size: .
J: TRBJ1-2
D: TRBD1
CDR3: CASSQEDRGTYGYTF
DNA: TGCGCCAGCAGCCAAGAGGACAGGGGAACCTATGGCTACACCTTC

V: TRBV6-5
size: .
J: TRBJ2-1
D: .
CDR3: CASSYSIGANREQFF
DNA: TGTGCCAGCAGTTACTCGATCGGCGCAAACCGTGAGCAGTTCTTC

V: TRBV6-5
size: once
J: TRBJ1-1
D: .
CDR3: CASSYSGGLGKTEAFF
DNA: TGTGCCAGCAGTTACTCTGGGGGGCTAGGGAAAACTGAAGCTTTCTTT

V: TRBV6-6
size: .
J: TRBJ2-7
D: .
CDR3: CASSPRGYEQYF
DNA: TGTGCCAGCTCCCCCAGGGGATACGAGCAGTACTTC

V: TRBV5-1
size: .
J: TRBJ2-1
D: .
CDR3: CASSLASLAYNEQFF
DNA: TGCGCCAGCAGCTTGGCCTCGCTAGCGTACAATGAGCAGTTCTTC

V: TRBV7-8
size: .
J: TRBJ2-7
D: .
CDR3: CASSYHEGTLYEQYF
DNA: TGTGCCAGCAGTTACCACGAGGGGACTCTGTACGAGCAGTACTTC

V: TRBV25-1
size: .
J: TRBJ2-1
D: TRBD1
CDR3: CASSDSAGTGRYNEQFF
DNA: TGTGCCAGCAGTGATTCGGCCGGGACAGGGCGCTACAATGAGCAGTTCTTC

V: TRBV5-1
size: .
J: TRBJ1-4
D: TRBD1
CDR3: CASSFGTGIWEKLFF
DNA: TGCGCCAGCAGCTTCGGGACAGGTATTTGGGAAAAACTGTTTTTT